One and the same sample provided the 32 T cell receptor beta chains below, sequenced in a study of T cells in women clearing cervical HPV infection. Generated by immunoSEQ multiplex PCR, the TCRdb table keeps only in-frame clones and is missing some. The sample totals roughly 34,000 clones. Sequences were obtained from blood buffy coat. Receptor source: a woman aged 18 to 75 with a cervical HPV16 infection that either progressed to CIN3+ or cleared (not recorded which).

Details on this clone: Read data end 3 residues before the CDR3 end; the end is taken from the germline J gene. The V and J genes are TRBV20-1 and TRBJ2-5; 10 nucleotides agree with TRBD2. CDR1 is DFQATT, CDR2 SNEGSKA, per germline (reference sequence). This CDR3 has 14 residues. V was pared by 4 bases and J by 4 bases, with 6 bases of the junction left unmatched. CDR3 DNA (partial): TGCAGTGCTACCAGCGGGGGGGCGGGAGAGACC. Amino acid sequence: CSATSGGAGET. The whole CDR3 sequence is CSATSGGAGETQYF.

Of note for this clone: Sequencing ends 3 residues short of the CDR3 end; the germline J gene provides the rest. The chain carries TRBV7-2 and TRBJ2-1; 8 bases are a match to TRBD2. This CDR3 is built from 15 residues. From germline, CDR1 is SGHTA and CDR2 FQGNSA. Trimming took 4 bases from V and 7 from J; bases not matched to a gene: 9. The CDR3 reads CASSSSGGGVNEQFF. The sequenced CDR3 bases are TGTGCCAGCAGCTCCTCGGGGGGGGGAGTTAATGAG.

Comment on this clone: The sequence runs out 3 residues before the end of the CDR3; the remainder is reconstructed from the germline J gene. The V gene is TRBV10-1, the J gene TRBJ2-1, with 7 bases aligning to TRBD1. In germline, CDR1 is WNHNN, CDR2 SYGVQD (reference sequence). The CDR3 consists of 14 residues. V lost 3 bases to trimming and J lost 8 bases; unmatched junction nucleotides: 7. This CDR3 is CASSEQGSGYEQFF. The CDR3 DNA, read in part, is TGCGCCAGCAGTGAACAGGGGTCCGGTTATGAG.

With regard to this clone: The observed sequence ends 3 residues before the CDR3 terminus, with the missing tail filled in from the germline J gene. V and J are TRBV20-1 and TRBJ1-1; D remains unclear. This CDR3 is built from 14 residues. Germline lookup yields CDR1 DFQATT and CDR2 SNEGSKA (reference sequence). Trimming cost V 3 bases and J 5 bases, with 16 bases left between them. The CDR3 spells CSASLHQAGTEAFF. The sequenced part of the CDR3 DNA is TGCAGTGCTAGTCTCCACCAGGCAGGTACTGAA.

Details on this clone: Read coverage stops 3 residues before the CDR3 terminus; the germline J gene supplies the remainder. V is TRBV2 and J is TRBJ2-5; possible D gene TRBD2, 7 bases. Germline V CDR1 and CDR2: SNHLY, FYNNEI. The V and J ends lost 10 bases and 1 base respectively, with 13 bases between them. CDR3 length: 13 residues. Partial CDR3 DNA: TGTGCCACCAAAGGGGGGGTCCAAGAGACC. Translating it yields CATKGGVQET. The CDR3 reads in full as CATKGGVQETQYF.

Concerning this clone: The read ends 3 residues before the CDR3 terminus; that terminus is restored from the germline J gene. V is TRBV19 and J is TRBJ1-5; possible D gene TRBD1, 6 bases. The germline gives CDR1 LNHDA, CDR2 SQIVND (reference sequence). The CDR3 loop spans 16 amino acids. V was shortened by 2 bases and J by 0 bases, with 11 bases between the two germline ends. CDR3 sequence reads: CASSILQGYSNQPQHF. The CDR3 bases that were read are TGTGCCAGTAGTATATTACAGGGCTATAGCAATCAGCCC.

A note on this clone: The read ends 3 residues shy of where the CDR3 ends; the end is completed using the germline J gene. The chain links TRBV5-6 to TRBJ1-4, with 7 bases aligning to TRBD1. The CDR3 contains 15 residues. V shed 4 bases, J shed 7 bases, and the junction held 10 bases outside the gene matches. In germline, CDR1 is SGHDT, CDR2 YYEEEE. CDR3 bases read: TGTGCCAGCAGCGCGGCGACAGGGCGAGCTGAAAAA. Amino acid sequence: CASSAATGRAEK. The whole CDR3 protein reads CASSAATGRAEKLFF. Complete variable domain (other parts from reference TRBV5-6 and TRBJ1-4): DAGVTQSPTHLIKTRGQQVTLRCSPKSGHDTVSWYQQALGQGPQFIFQYYEEEERQRGNFPDRFSGHQFPNYSSELNVNALLLGDSALYLCASSAATGRAEKLFFGSGTQLSVL.

On this clone: The sequence runs out 3 residues before the end of the CDR3; the remainder is reconstructed from the germline J gene. The rearrangement links TRBV6-2 or TRBV6-3 to TRBJ1-2; 7 bases match TRBD1. Germline CDR1 and CDR2: MNHEY and SVGEGT. The J segment lost 2 bases and the V segment lost 5 bases, leaving 11 bases of the junction unmatched. CDR3 size: 16 residues. This chain's CDR3 is CASSPPPDRLNYGYTF. The CDR3 bases that were read are TGTGCCAGCAGTCCGCCTCCGGACAGGTTGAACTATGGC.

Details on this clone: The DNA ends 3 residues before the CDR3 does, and the rest of the CDR3 is filled in from the germline J gene. The chain is built from TRBV12-3 or TRBV12-4 and TRBJ2-2, with 9 bases that match TRBD1. V shed 2 bases, J shed 6 bases, and the junction held 1 base outside the gene matches. The CDR3 runs 14 residues. CDR3 residues: CASSLTGGPGELFF. Incomplete CDR3 DNA: TGTGCCAGCAGTTTAACAGGGGGCCCCGGGGAG.

To note about this clone: The read halts 3 residues ahead of the CDR3 end, with the missing end drawn from the germline J gene. The chain couples TRBV5-6 to TRBJ1-2; 7 nucleotides match TRBD1. Germline CDR1 reads SGHDT; CDR2 reads YYEEEE. V shed 3 bases, J shed 4 bases, and the junction held 6 bases outside the gene matches. The CDR3 sequence is 14 residues long. The CDR3 loop reads CASSSGTAIYGYTF. CDR3 DNA, as far as it was read: TGTGCCAGCAGCTCCGGGACAGCTATCTATGGC.

In regard to this clone: The read comes to an end 3 residues before the CDR3 does, leaving the germline J gene to fill in the end. This chain connects TRBV2 to TRBJ2-5, with TRBD2 as a possible D gene (5 bases). CDR1 SNHLY and CDR2 FYNNEI come from the germline V gene. The CDR3 extends over 14 amino acids. The ends were cut back, 2 bases at V and 5 bases at J, with 12 bases in the middle. CDR3 DNA (partial): TGTGCCAGCAGTGAATATACATCGGGGGAGACC. This encodes CASSEYTSGET. The complete CDR3 protein is CASSEYTSGETQYF. Complete variable domain (other parts from reference TRBV2 and TRBJ2-5): EPEVTQTPSHQVTQMGQEVILRCVPISNHLYFYWYRQILGQKVEFLVSFYNNEISEKSEIFDDQFSVERPDGSNFTLKIRSTKLEDSAMYFCASSEYTSGETQYFGPGTRLLVL.

CDR3 in amino acids: CASSATTGGADTQYF. Incomplete CDR3 DNA: TGTGCCAGTAGTGCCACGACAGGGGGGGCAGATACG. V usage is TRBV19 and J usage is TRBJ2-3, with TRBD1 identical over 9 bases. The read ends 3 residues shy of where the CDR3 ends; the end is completed using the germline J gene. The CDR3 contains 15 residues. After removal of 5 bases from V and 4 bases from J, the junction contained 7 bases not matched to a gene. Germline V CDR1 and CDR2: LNHDA, SQIVND (reference sequence).

CDR3 region: CASSMATGPQETQYF. The DNA read from the CDR3 is TGTGCCAGTAGTATGGCGACAGGCCCCCAAGAGACC. The V and J genes are TRBV19 and TRBJ2-5; tentative D call: TRBD1 (6 bases). Read sequence stops 3 residues before the CDR3 end, and the germline J gene provides the missing end. Per germline, CDR1 LNHDA and CDR2 SQIVND (reference sequence). The CDR3 length is 15 residues. V was clipped by 3 bases and J by 1 base, with 12 bases between them.

Remarks on this clone: Read coverage stops 3 residues before the CDR3 terminus; the germline J gene supplies the remainder. The chain is built from TRBV12-3 or TRBV12-4 and TRBJ2-2; 7 positions match TRBD1. J was trimmed by 3 bases and V by 9 bases; bases with no gene match: 1. The CDR3 sequence is 12 residues long. The CDR3 sequence is CASQGDTGELFF. CDR3 bases read: TGTGCCAGTCAGGGGGACACCGGGGAG.

This clone counts as medium-sized by frequency. The read terminates 3 residues before the CDR3 end, so the remaining end is supplied by the germline J gene. The rearrangement links TRBV5-6 to TRBJ1-2, with 7 bases identical to TRBD1. Germline V lookup: CDR1 SGHDT, CDR2 YYEEEE. The CDR3 extends over 13 amino acids. The V segment lost 4 bases and the J segment 6 bases; nucleotides outside the gene matches: 6. CDR3 bases read: TGTGCCAGCAGCCGACAGGGAGTCGATGGC. Translation gives CASSRQGVDG. The CDR3 in full is CASSRQGVDGYTF.

Concerning this clone itself: The read terminates 3 residues ahead of where the CDR3 ends, so the germline J gene completes it. The chain uses TRBV6-2 or TRBV6-3 and TRBJ2-7; 10 nucleotides align to TRBD2. V shed 4 bases, J shed 4 bases, and the junction held 7 bases outside the gene matches. Germline CDR1 is MNHEY and CDR2 is SVGEGT. CDR3 length: 15 amino acids. The chain's CDR3 is CASSLGLAARYEQYF. The CDR3 bases that were read are TGTGCCAGCAGTTTAGGACTAGCGGCCAGGTACGAG.

In regard to this clone: Coverage ceases 3 residues before the CDR3 finishes, and the germline J gene fills in the end. This chain uses TRBV6-4 with TRBJ2-1; 10 bases are shared with TRBD1. This CDR3 has 15 residues. Trimming removed 4 bases from V and 5 bases from J; junction bases left unmatched: 5. CDR1 is MRHNA, CDR2 SNTAGT, per germline. CDR3 DNA, as far as it was read: TGTGCCAGCAGTGTGGGACAGGGGCCGAACAATGAG. The encoded protein is CASSVGQGPNNE. In full, the CDR3 is CASSVGQGPNNEQFF.

Of note for this clone: Other nucleotide sequences in the sample specify the same CDR3. This CDR3 is CASSAGSGNTIYF. CDR3 bases read: TGTGCCAGCAGCGCGGGCTCTGGAAACACC. The V call is TRBV7-7, the J call TRBJ1-3; no definite D call. The sequence runs out 3 residues before the end of the CDR3; the remainder is reconstructed from the germline J gene. The CDR3 loop spans 13 amino acids. Germline CDR1 SSHAT, CDR2 FNYEAQ (reference sequence). The germline V and J ends were trimmed by 5 bases and 0 bases, with 5 bases remaining between them.

In regard to this clone: The read terminates 3 residues ahead of where the CDR3 ends, so the germline J gene completes it. The V and J genes are TRBV7-7 and TRBJ1-2, with 8 bases matching TRBD1. Germline CDR1 reads SSHAT; CDR2 reads FNYEAQ (reference sequence). The CDR3 sequence is 15 residues long. Incomplete CDR3 DNA: TGTGCCAGCAGCGTGACAGGGGACTCCTACAATGAC. It yields the protein CASSVTGDSYND. Given in full, the CDR3 is CASSVTGDSYNDYTF.

This clone is classed as medium-sized (0.01 to 0.1%) by frequency. The DNA ends 3 residues before the CDR3 does, and the rest of the CDR3 is filled in from the germline J gene. This chain links TRBV19 with TRBJ2-7; 7 bases align to TRBD2. The CDR3 sequence is 12 residues long. Per germline, CDR1 LNHDA and CDR2 SQIVND (reference sequence). V dropped 1 base and J dropped 6; count of bases not matched to a gene: 0. The sequenced CDR3 bases are TGTGCCAGTAGTATAGGCGGGGGCGAG. Its translation is CASSIGGGE. The whole CDR3 region reads CASSIGGGEQYF.

With respect to this clone: Coverage ceases 3 residues before the CDR3 finishes, and the germline J gene fills in the end. J is TRBJ2-2 and V is TRBV5-4, with no clear D. Germline assignment: CDR1 SGHNT and CDR2 YYREEE (reference sequence). This CDR3 comprises 12 residues. The covered CDR3 bases are TGTGCCAGCAGCCTAGATAATTCACCG. Translating gives CASSLDNSP. The complete CDR3 sequence is CASSLDNSPLFF.

The CDR3 sequence is CASGREVSNQPQHF. The covered CDR3 bases are TGTGCCAGCGGCAGGGAGGTGAGCAATCAGCCC. This rearrangement joins TRBV2 to TRBJ1-5, with D perhaps TRBD1 (5 bases). The observed sequence ends 3 residues before the CDR3 terminus, with the missing tail filled in from the germline J gene. Looked up from germline, CDR1 is SNHLY and CDR2 is FYNNEI. Trimming cost V 8 bases and J 1 base, with 12 bases left between them. The CDR3 totals 14 residues. The entire variable domain, with the rest obtained from reference TRBV2 and TRBJ1-5, is as follows: EPEVTQTPSHQVTQMGQEVILRCVPISNHLYFYWYRQILGQKVEFLVSFYNNEISEKSEIFDDQFSVERPDGSNFTLKIRSTKLEDSAMYFCASGREVSNQPQHFGDGTRLSIL.

Comment on this clone: The read terminates 3 residues ahead of where the CDR3 ends, so the germline J gene completes it. V usage is TRBV6-2 or TRBV6-3 and J usage is TRBJ2-1; D might be TRBD2 (6 bases). Germline CDR1 MNHEY, CDR2 SVGEGT. The CDR3 totals 13 residues. Trimming took off 7 bases at V and 7 bases at J, with 14 bases between the two ends. CDR3 sequence: CASISAGGNEQFF. The CDR3 DNA, read in part, is TGTGCCAGCATTTCGGCCGGGGGAAATGAG.

Details on this clone: The CDR3 extends 3 residues past the end of the read, so its final part is completed from the germline J gene. Different DNA sequences within this sample yield the same CDR3. The chain is built from TRBV2 and TRBJ1-2; D gene unclear. Trimming took 7 bases from V and 1 from J, leaving 7 bases between them. This CDR3 is built from 12 residues. Germline loops: CDR1 SNHLY, CDR2 FYNNEI. The CDR3 reads CASNRVNYGYTF. Incomplete CDR3 DNA: TGTGCCAGCAATCGGGTTAACTATGGC.

Remarks on this clone: Coverage ceases 3 residues before the CDR3 finishes, and the germline J gene fills in the end. The genes are TRBV6-1 and TRBJ2-7; 8 nucleotides line up with TRBD1. The CDR3 covers 15 residues. Unmatched junction bases numbered 9, after V lost 2 bases and J lost 6 bases. Per the germline V gene, CDR1 is MNHNS and CDR2 is SASEGT. CDR3 region: CASSENTGGTGEQYF. CDR3 DNA, as far as it was read: TGTGCCAGCAGTGAAAACACAGGGGGGACGGGCGAG.

Points on this clone: With the read ending 3 residues before the CDR3 end, the germline J gene is used to fill in that end. The chain is built from TRBV7-9 and TRBJ1-2, with TRBD1 matching 9 bases. The V segment lost 5 bases and the J segment 6 bases; nucleotides outside the gene matches: 10. The CDR3 has 15 amino acids. Germline V gene sequence: CDR1 SEHNR, CDR2 FQNEAQ (reference sequence). The DNA read from the CDR3 is TGTGCCAGCAGCCAACAACAGGGGGCGTGGGATGGC. This translates into CASSQQQGAWDG. The whole CDR3 protein is CASSQQQGAWDGYTF.

With regard to this clone: The CDR3 goes on 3 residues after the read ends, and that part is filled in from the germline J gene. The J gene is TRBJ1-5, the V gene TRBV6-2 or TRBV6-3; TRBD1 matches 10 bases. The V gene's germline CDR1 is MNHEY and CDR2 SVGEGT. The CDR3 spans 17 residues. J lost 6 bases, V lost 0 bases, and 8 bases had no gene match. CDR3 in amino acids: CASSYSLRQGAGQPQHF. CDR3 DNA (partial): TGTGCCAGCAGTTACTCGTTACGACAGGGGGCAGGTCAGCCC.

In regard to this clone: The CDR3 extends 3 residues past the end of the read, so its final part is completed from the germline J gene. The V and J genes are TRBV19 and TRBJ1-1; 11 positions agree with TRBD1. Germline-derived CDR1 and CDR2 are LNHDA and SQIVND (reference sequence). The CDR3 is 15 amino acids. This CDR3 is CASSFGTGGYNEAFF. CDR3 bases read: TGTGCCAGTAGTTTCGGGACAGGGGGATACAATGAG.

Regarding this clone: The sequenced fragment ends 3 residues before the CDR3 boundary, so the rest is inferred from the germline J gene. The rearrangement joins TRBV7-9 to TRBJ1-4; D might be TRBD1 (5 bases). Germline CDR1 is SEHNR and CDR2 is FQNEAQ (reference sequence). The CDR3 loop spans 15 amino acids. V shed 3 bases and J shed 0 bases, with 8 bases lying between them. Partial CDR3 DNA: TGTGCCAGCAGCTTCTCGACAGCAACTAATGAAAAA. This encodes CASSFSTATNEK. The full CDR3 protein reads CASSFSTATNEKLFF.

A note on this clone: From the germline J gene comes the end of the CDR3, since the read stops 3 residues before it. The genes are TRBV7-2 and TRBJ1-2; D is unclear. The CDR3 covers 13 residues. Per the germline V gene, CDR1 is SGHTA and CDR2 is FQGNSA. CDR3 DNA (partial): TGTGCCAGCAGCTCCTCGCGGTCAAGTACC. Translating it yields CASSSSRSST. The whole CDR3 protein is CASSSSRSSTYTF.

Turning to this clone: The observed sequence ends 3 residues before the CDR3 terminus, with the missing tail filled in from the germline J gene. The chain has TRBV19 and TRBJ2-3, with D perhaps matching TRBD1 or TRBD2 (5 bases each). With 5 bases removed from V and 2 bases from J, the gap between germline ends came to 14 bases. CDR3 length: 15 residues. Germline CDR1 is LNHDA and CDR2 is SQIVND (reference sequence). The CDR3 loop is CASSARESLTDTQYF. Partial CDR3 DNA: TGTGCCAGTAGTGCCAGGGAGTCACTCACAGATACG.

Of note for this clone: The CDR3 extends 3 residues past the end of the read, so its final part is completed from the germline J gene. The chain is built from TRBV19 and TRBJ2-3; 8 bases map to TRBD2. V dropped 10 bases and J dropped 2; count of bases not matched to a gene: 8. The CDR3 extends over 14 amino acids. Germline CDR1 LNHDA, CDR2 SQIVND (reference sequence). The CDR3: CATQRGPLTDTQYF. Partial CDR3 DNA: TGTGCCACCCAGCGGGGGCCACTCACAGATACG.